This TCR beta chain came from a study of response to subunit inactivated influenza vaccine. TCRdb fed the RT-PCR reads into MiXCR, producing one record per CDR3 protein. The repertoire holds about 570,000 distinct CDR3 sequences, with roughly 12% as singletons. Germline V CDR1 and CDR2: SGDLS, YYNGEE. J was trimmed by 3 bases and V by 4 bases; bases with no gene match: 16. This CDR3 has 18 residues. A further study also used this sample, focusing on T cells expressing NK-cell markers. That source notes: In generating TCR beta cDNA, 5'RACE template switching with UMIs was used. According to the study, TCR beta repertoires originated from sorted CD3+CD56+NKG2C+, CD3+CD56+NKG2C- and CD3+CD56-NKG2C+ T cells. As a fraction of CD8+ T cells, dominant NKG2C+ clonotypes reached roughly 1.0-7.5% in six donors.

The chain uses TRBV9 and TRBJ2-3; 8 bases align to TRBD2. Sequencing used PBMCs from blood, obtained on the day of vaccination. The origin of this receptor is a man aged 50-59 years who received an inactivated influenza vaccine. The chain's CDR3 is CASSPRGSGIGVTDTQYF. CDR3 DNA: TGTGCCAGCAGCCCCCGGGGTAGCGGGATTGGTGTGACAGATACGCAGTATTTT.